Listed below are T cell receptor beta chains from one sample, sequenced in a study of blood T cell repertoires in COVID-19. Clones were read by immunoSEQ multiplex PCR, and TCRdb kept only the in-frame ones, dropping some. Here the sample spans 210,000 or so clones, over 75% being singletons. The sequencing sample was made of PBMCs or T cells enriched from blood (not recorded which). Receptor source: a woman in her 40s with acute COVID-19. CDR3s include the opening cysteine and the closing phenylalanine or tryptophan. The D gene is left open where the match is weak. The size entry is marked missing in some rows and otherwise reads once, few, many or a size class.

clone_size d_call j_call v_call cdr3_nt cdr3_aa
NA NA TRBJ1-5 TRBV5-5 TGTGCCAGCAGCCTACTAGGCAATCAGCCCCAGCATTTT CASSLLGNQPQHF
NA NA TRBJ2-2 TRBV11-3 TGTGCCAGCAGCAAGACATTCGACACACGGAACACCGGGGAGCTGTTTTTT CASSKTFDTRNTGELFF
NA TRBD1 TRBJ2-7 TRBV5-3 TGTGCCAGAAGCCCCGATTCTACAGGGGTAAAGGGTTCCTACGAGCAGTACTTC CARSPDSTGVKGSYEQYF
NA NA TRBJ2-7 TRBV12-3/TRBV12-4 TGTGCCAGCAGTTTGGGTAGCGTTAACGAGCAGTACTTC CASSLGSVNEQYF
NA NA TRBJ1-1 TRBV30 TGTGCCTGGACCAGAAGTCTCTCAGGGGCGAACACTGAAGCTTTCTTT CAWTRSLSGANTEAFF
NA NA TRBJ1-1 TRBV6-5 TGTGCCAGCCGGACCCCGGGGATGAACACTGAAGCTTTCTTT CASRTPGMNTEAFF
NA TRBD1 TRBJ1-1 TRBV5-4 TGTGCCAGCAGCTTAGTGACAGGGGAAACCACTGAAGCTTTCTTT CASSLVTGETTEAFF
NA TRBD1 TRBJ1-2 TRBV24-1 TGTGCCACCAGTGATAGCGCCCTGACAGGGTTCTATGGCTACACCTTC CATSDSALTGFYGYTF
NA TRBD1 TRBJ1-6 TRBV5-1 TGCGCCAGCAGCTCGGATCTCCAGGGGGGCGCGATGGTTAATTCACCCCTCCACTTT CASSSDLQGGAMVNSPLHF
NA TRBD1 TRBJ1-6 TRBV7-8 TGTGCCAGCAGCTCGCAGACAGGGACTAATTCACCCCTCCACTTT CASSSQTGTNSPLHF
NA TRBD2 TRBJ2-5 TRBV6-2/TRBV6-3 TGTGCCAGCAGTTACTCGAGGGTAGCGGGGGGGGATAAAGAGACCCAGTACTTC CASSYSRVAGGDKETQYF
once NA TRBJ1-4 TRBV28 TGTGCCAGCAGCCCCCCCCCTCCAACTAATGAAAAACTGTTTTTT CASSPPPPTNEKLFF
NA TRBD2 TRBJ2-1 TRBV19 TGTGCCAGTAGAAGTAGCGGGAGCGGTCTCAATGAGCAGTTCTTC CASRSSGSGLNEQFF
NA NA TRBJ2-1 TRBV19 TGTGCCAGTAGTATAGGGCACCGGGACACCTCGCAAGGAAGGCAGTTCTTC CASSIGHRDTSQGRQFF
NA NA TRBJ2-5 TRBV5-1 TGCGCCAGCAGCTTTCATAGAGGGGAGACCCAGTACTTC CASSFHRGETQYF
few TRBD1 TRBJ1-1 TRBV2 TGTGCCAGCAGTGATCAGGACAGGGGTACTGAAGCTTTCTTT CASSDQDRGTEAFF
NA NA TRBJ2-7 TRBV28 TGTGCCAGCGCCCAAAGGACGGGGATGACCTACGAGCAGTACTTC CASAQRTGMTYEQYF
NA NA TRBJ1-2 TRBV28 TGTGCCAGCAGTTTCGACTACGGCTACACCTTC CASSFDYGYTF
NA TRBD1 TRBJ2-1 TRBV24-1 TGTGCCACCAGTGGGGACAGGGGGTACAATGAGCAGTTCTTC CATSGDRGYNEQFF
NA NA TRBJ2-5 TRBV5-6 TGTGCCAGCAGGAATAGAGAGACCCAGTACTTC CASRNRETQYF
few TRBD1 TRBJ1-1 TRBV28 TGTGCCAGCAGCCCCTCGGCAGGGGGCTATAGCACTGAAGCTTTCTTT CASSPSAGGYSTEAFF
NA TRBD2 TRBJ2-1 TRBV18 TGTGCCAGCTCACCCTACCGGACTAGCGGGAGTATTAATGAGCAGTTCTTC CASSPYRTSGSINEQFF
NA NA TRBJ1-4 TRBV3-1/TRBV3-2 TGTGCCAGCAGCCAATTAATGGCTAACAGAAAACTGTTTTTT CASSQLMANRKLFF
once NA TRBJ1-2 TRBV12-5 TGTGCTAGTGGTCCAAGTGGAGGCAACTATGGCTACACCTTC CASGPSGGNYGYTF
NA TRBD1 TRBJ1-4 TRBV9 TGTGCCAGCAGCGTAGCTCCGGGACAGGGGGTTGGAACTAATGAAAAACTGTTTTTT CASSVAPGQGVGTNEKLFF
NA NA TRBJ2-5 TRBV7-8 TGTGCCAGCAGCCACCGACTAGTGCTCGCGCAAGAGACCCAGTACTTC CASSHRLVLAQETQYF
NA NA TRBJ2-1 TRBV3-1/TRBV3-2 TGTGCCAGCAGCCTCACTGGGGGGAGAAGCTCCTACAATGAGCAGTTCTTC CASSLTGGRSSYNEQFF
NA TRBD1 TRBJ1-1 TRBV24-1 TGTGCCACCAGTGATGTGGGACAGGGAAGGACTGAAGCTTTCTTT CATSDVGQGRTEAFF
NA NA TRBJ1-2 TRBV5-4 TGTGCCAGCAGCTTGGCGGTCTCTAACTATGGCTACACCTTC CASSLAVSNYGYTF
NA TRBD1 TRBJ1-3 TRBV3-1/TRBV3-2 TGTGCCAGCAGCCTCGGGACAGGAGCATCTGGAAACACCATATATTTT CASSLGTGASGNTIYF
NA NA TRBJ1-3 TRBV5-1 TGCGCCAGCAGCATATCCGGGAGCTCTGGAAACACCATATATTTT CASSISGSSGNTIYF
NA NA TRBJ1-1 TRBV28 TGTGCCATCCATACAGCTAATGAAGCTTTCTTT CAIHTANEAFF
NA NA TRBJ1-6 TRBV3-1/TRBV3-2 TGTGCCAGCAGCCCCAGGGGAAATAGTTATAATTCACCCCTCCACTTT CASSPRGNSYNSPLHF
once NA TRBJ2-2 TRBV15 TGTGCCACCAGCAGACAAGCTGATACGAACACCGGGGAGCTGTTTTTT CATSRQADTNTGELFF
NA NA TRBJ1-1 TRBV6-5 TGTGCCAGCAGTTACTCGGCCGGGATGAACACTGAAGCTTTCTTT CASSYSAGMNTEAFF
NA NA TRBJ2-2 TRBV18 TGTGCCAGCTCAGTTACCCGTACTAGTACGACCGGGGAGCTGTTTTTT CASSVTRTSTTGELFF
NA TRBD1 TRBJ1-5 TRBV19 TGTGCCAGTAGTCCAAAGGACAGGGCGGGCAATCAGCCCCAGCATTTT CASSPKDRAGNQPQHF
NA TRBD2 TRBJ2-7 TRBV20-1 TGCAGTGCTAGTGGGTGGCTGGCGGGAGACGAGCAGTACTTC CSASGWLAGDEQYF
once NA TRBJ2-7 TRBV18 TGTGCCAGCTCACCACCGGTCAGGGGCTACGAGCAGTACTTC CASSPPVRGYEQYF
once NA TRBJ2-5 TRBV6-2/TRBV6-3 TGTGCCAGCAGTTATCCAACGAGCCCTCACTTC CASSYPTSPHF
NA NA TRBJ2-5 TRBV10-2 TGCGCCAGCAGTGAGCAGGGCGAGGAGACCCAGTACTTC CASSEQGEETQYF
NA NA TRBJ2-4 TRBV21-1 TGTGCCAGCAGCTTAGAGACGGGCTTTGGGCTGTGGGGGGTGGAAAAAAACATTCAGTACTTC CASSLETGFGLWGVEKNIQYF
NA NA TRBJ1-4 TRBV27 TGTGCCAGCAGTTCGTGGGGGGGGGATGAAAAACTGTTTTTT CASSSWGGDEKLFF
NA NA TRBJ2-7 TRBV5-1 TGCGCCAGCAGCCGAAACCTACAGGGTACTACCTACGAGCAGTACTTC CASSRNLQGTTYEQYF
NA NA TRBJ1-4 TRBV29-1 TGCAGCGTTCTCGGGGGTATTGAAAAACTGTTTTTT CSVLGGIEKLFF
NA NA TRBJ2-7 TRBV28 TGTGCCAGCAGTCTCCTGGGGGCGGGAGAAAGGTACGAGCAGTACTTC CASSLLGAGERYEQYF
NA NA TRBJ1-2 TRBV28 TGTGCCAGCAGCCTCGGGGGCTATGGCTACACCTTC CASSLGGYGYTF
NA NA TRBJ2-5 TRBV11-2 TGTGCCAGCAGCTTAGAAGTAGTACAAGAGACCCAGTACTTC CASSLEVVQETQYF
few NA TRBJ1-6 TRBV12-3/TRBV12-4 TGTGCCAGCAGTTTAGCACGAGATTCACCCCTCCACTTT CASSLARDSPLHF
once TRBD2 TRBJ2-1 TRBV29-1 TGCAGCGAGACTAGCGTGGGAACTCAGGCCTACAATGAGCAGTTCTTC CSETSVGTQAYNEQFF
few NA TRBJ2-2 TRBV27 TGTGCCAGCAGTACAGGGGAGCTGTTTTTT CASSTGELFF